The 23 T cell receptor beta chains listed next were all sequenced from one sample in a study of technical replicates of blood from a few donors. Data came from immunoSEQ multiplex PCR; TCRdb stores just in-frame clones and leaves some out. Counted here are more than 75,000 clones, 94% occurring once; the ten biggest clones make up 0.38%. The material sequenced was T cells isolated from PBMCs. These receptors all come from a human donor in good health.

The V and J genes are TRBV5-4 and TRBJ2-4; 8 bases match TRBD1. The CDR3 is 13 residues long. V lost 3 bases and J lost 8; bases outside the gene matches: 4. Germline CDR1 is SGHNT and CDR2 is YYREEE (reference sequence). CDR3 coding DNA: TGTGCCAGCAGCTCTGGACAGGGAGACATTCAGTACTTC. Translated, it gives CASSSGQGDIQYF.

The chain couples TRBV19 to TRBJ2-1; D ambiguous. CDR3 size: 14 residues. Trimming left V 5 bases short and J 4 bases short, with 12 bases between. Germline V gives CDR1 LNHDA, CDR2 SQIVND (reference sequence). This CDR3 is CASSGRGAYNEQFF. The CDR3, as DNA: TGTGCCAGTAGTGGAAGAGGTGCTTACAATGAGCAGTTCTTC.

The chain combines TRBV2 with TRBJ2-7; possible D gene TRBD2, 7 bases. Germline-derived CDR1 and CDR2 are SNHLY and FYNNEI. Trimming stripped 5 bases from V and 4 bases from J, with 18 bases between. This CDR3 has 15 amino acids. This chain's CDR3 is CASSLEGGSKYEQYF. The DNA for the CDR3 is TGTGCCAGCAGTCTGGAGGGGGGGTCTAAATACGAGCAGTACTTC.

This chain joins TRBV4-1 and TRBJ2-1, with 8 bases lining up with TRBD2. Germline CDR1 and CDR2: MGHRA and YSYEKL. The CDR3 loop spans 17 amino acids. The V and J ends lost 1 base and 8 bases, in that order; junction bases with no gene match: 13. The CDR3 bases are TGCGCCAGCAGCCAAGTCGTATTAGGGACTAGTATCTATGAGCAGTTCTTC. It specifies CASSQVVLGTSIYEQFF.

The genes are TRBV19 and TRBJ1-3, with a possible D match to TRBD1 (6 bases). Trimming took 2 bases from V and 4 from J, leaving 9 bases between them. CDR3 length: 14 residues. Germline V lookup: CDR1 LNHDA, CDR2 SQIVND (reference sequence). Written as DNA, the CDR3 is TGTGCCAGTAGTATAAGGACAGCCGGAAACACCATATATTTT. Translated, it gives CASSIRTAGNTIYF.

The gene calls are TRBV2 and TRBJ2-7; 10 bases agree with TRBD2. The CDR3 covers 15 residues. CDR1 is SNHLY, CDR2 FYNNEI, per germline. Losses at the gene ends were 4 bases for V and 4 bases for J; bases not matched to a gene: 7. The CDR3 spells CASSAEREGSYEQYF. DNA of the CDR3: TGTGCCAGCAGTGCCGAGCGGGAGGGCTCGTACGAGCAGTACTTC.

The rearrangement uses TRBV7-2 and TRBJ2-3, with 9 bases that match TRBD2. V dropped 3 bases and J dropped 0; count of bases not matched to a gene: 7. There are 17 residues in the CDR3. Germline CDR1 reads SGHTA; CDR2 reads FQGNSA. The chain's CDR3 is CASSFPLSGGSTDTQYF. The DNA of the CDR3 is TGTGCCAGCAGCTTCCCTCTTAGCGGGGGCAGCACAGATACGCAGTATTTT.

This clone was recorded once. The J gene is TRBJ2-7, the V gene TRBV19, with 9 bases that match TRBD1. The ends lost 5 bases at V and 1 base at J; junction bases unmatched: 3. CDR1 and CDR2 from the germline V gene are LNHDA and SQIVND (reference sequence). The CDR3 runs 14 residues. The chain's CDR3 is CASSPGTGSYEQYF. CDR3 coding DNA: TGTGCCAGTAGTCCCGGGACAGGGTCCTACGAGCAGTACTTC.

The CDR3 DNA follows: TGTGCCAGCAGCGTAGCTTCTGAGGCGACTGAAGCTTTCTTT. Translating gives CASSVASEATEAFF. The chain uses TRBV9 and TRBJ1-1; D is uncertain. The CDR3 totals 14 residues. V dropped 0 bases and J dropped 5 bases, with 11 bases sitting between them. Germline-derived CDR1 and CDR2 are SGDLS and YYNGEE.

This chain connects TRBV11-2 to TRBJ2-7; D not certain. CDR3 length: 13 residues. Germline CDR1 is SGHAT and CDR2 is FQNNGV. Trimming shortened V by 1 base and J by 3 bases, and 7 bases separated the two germline ends. In DNA form, the CDR3 reads TGTGCCAGCAGCTTAGGGTTCGGCTACGAGCAGTACTTC. As protein: CASSLGFGYEQYF.

This chain joins TRBV5-4 and TRBJ1-1; 10 bases line up with TRBD1. CDR1 SGHNT and CDR2 YYREEE come from the germline V gene (reference sequence). This CDR3 region has 13 residues. V shed 4 bases, J shed 6 bases, and the junction held 3 bases outside the gene matches. The DNA for the CDR3 is TGTGCCAGCAGCAGGGACAGGGGCCCTGAAGCTTTCTTT. The encoded protein is CASSRDRGPEAFF. Full variable domain (missing parts from reference TRBV5-4 and TRBJ1-1): ETGVTQSPTHLIKTRGQQVTLRCSSQSGHNTVSWYQQALGQGPQFIFQYYREEENGRGNFPPRFSGLQFPNYSSELNVNALELDDSALYLCASSRDRGPEAFFGQGTRLTVV.

CDR3 nucleotides: TGTGCCAGCAGCTTGGAACAGTCCTACGAGCAGTACTTC. It is translated as CASSLEQSYEQYF. This rearrangement joins TRBV5-4 to TRBJ2-7; D uncertain. Germline-derived CDR1 and CDR2 are SGHNT and YYREEE (reference sequence). The CDR3 runs to 13 residues. Trimming cost V 0 bases and J 1 base, with 5 bases left between them.

This sequence joins TRBV30 and TRBJ1-1; D possibly corresponds to TRBD1 (6 bases). The CDR3 length is 12 residues. Germline-derived CDR1 and CDR2 are GTSNPN and SVGIG (reference sequence). V was cut by 5 bases and J by 8 bases, with 15 bases left in between. In nucleotides, the CDR3 is TGTGCCTGGGGAACAGGGCGGTCGGAAGCTTTCTTT. It yields the protein CAWGTGRSEAFF.

The chain joins TRBV11-3 to TRBJ2-7; 8 bases are shared with TRBD1. Germline V gene sequence: CDR1 SGHNT, CDR2 YENEEA. After removal of 5 bases from V and 1 base from J, the junction contained 7 bases not matched to a gene. The CDR3 is 15 amino acids. CDR3 nucleotides: TGTGCCAGCAGCCCGACATGGACAGGGTCCTACGAGCAGTACTTC. It codes for CASSPTWTGSYEQYF. Filled out from reference TRBV11-3 and TRBJ2-7, the complete variable domain reads EAGVVQSPRYKIIEKKQPVAFWCNPISGHNTLYWYLQNLGQGPELLIRYENEEAVDDSQLPKDRFSAERLKGVDSTLKIQPAELGDSAVYLCASSPTWTGSYEQYFGPGTRLTVT.

The chain links TRBV27 to TRBJ1-2, with D possibly matching TRBD1 (6 bases). Trimming removed 6 bases from V and 4 bases from J, with 12 bases in between. This CDR3 region has 13 residues. Germline V gene data show CDR1 as MNHEY and CDR2 as SMNVEV (reference sequence). CDR3 nucleotide sequence: TGTGCCAGCAGCCGGACAGATACCTATGGCTACACCTTC. Translated, it gives CASSRTDTYGYTF.

This chain links TRBV13 with TRBJ2-3; 11 bases map to TRBD2. This CDR3 comprises 16 residues. V lost 4 bases to trimming and J lost 2 bases; unmatched junction nucleotides: 5. Germline-derived CDR1 and CDR2 are PRHDT and FYEKMQ (reference sequence). Here the CDR3 DNA reads TGTGCCAGCAGCTCTCGACTAGCGGGGTACACAGATACGCAGTATTTT. Protein sequence: CASSSRLAGYTDTQYF.

This clone has just one count. The V gene is TRBV11-3, the J gene TRBJ2-3; D is unresolved. The germline V gene encodes CDR1 SGHNT and CDR2 YENEEA. The CDR3 is made up of 17 amino acids. V shed 5 bases and J shed 0 bases, with 18 bases lying between them. The CDR3 nucleotides are TGTGCCAGCAGCAGCGTTGGTAACCAGCGTAGCACAGATACGCAGTATTTT. Encoded protein: CASSSVGNQRSTDTQYF.

The chain links TRBV7-2 to TRBJ1-1, with TRBD1 matching over 7 bases. Trimming cost V 2 bases and J 7 bases; bases outside gene matches: 13. Per germline, CDR1 SGHTA and CDR2 FQGNSA. The CDR3 consists of 16 residues. This chain's CDR3 is CASSLPNWDRYFEAFF. The CDR3 nucleotides read TGTGCCAGCAGCTTACCCAATTGGGACAGATACTTTGAAGCTTTCTTT.

V and J are TRBV10-3 and TRBJ2-3, with D tentatively TRBD2 (6 bases). CDR3 size: 13 residues. CDR1 ENHRY and CDR2 SYGVKD come from the germline V gene. The V and J ends lost 7 bases and 1 base respectively, with 9 bases between them. CDR3 in DNA: TGTGCCATCACCCCGGGAGGCACAGATACGCAGTATTTT. Residues: CAITPGGTDTQYF.

The rearrangement uses TRBV10-2 and TRBJ1-2; D might be TRBD1 (5 bases). With 6 bases removed from V and 4 bases from J, the gap between germline ends came to 18 bases. CDR3 length equals 15 residues. Germline V lookup: CDR1 WSHSY, CDR2 SAAADI. This CDR3 is CASSLTGDESYGYTF. The CDR3 DNA reads as TGCGCCAGCAGCCTGACGGGGGACGAATCCTATGGCTACACCTTC.

The genes are TRBV19 and TRBJ1-1; 7 positions agree with TRBD1. Germline V gene lookup returns CDR1 LNHDA and CDR2 SQIVND (reference sequence). The CDR3 extends over 14 amino acids. With V trimmed by 6 bases and J by 4 bases, 8 bases remained unmatched. The CDR3 DNA sequence: TGTGCCAGTAGCCAGGGGGAATTGAGCACTGAAGCTTTCTTT. Its translation is CASSQGELSTEAFF.

The V call is TRBV6-4, the J call TRBJ2-7, with a weak D call TRBD2 (7 bases). The germline V gene encodes CDR1 MRHNA and CDR2 SNTAGT. V was clipped by 3 bases and J by 4 bases, with 13 bases between them. The CDR3 extends over 14 amino acids. For the CDR3, the DNA is TGTGCCAGCAGTGAGGAGGGAGGGGGTTACGAGCAGTACTTC. It specifies CASSEEGGGYEQYF.

The chain is built from TRBV19 and TRBJ1-2, with D maybe TRBD1 (6 bases). V gave up 4 bases and J gave up 5 bases, with 11 bases separating them. Germline lookup yields CDR1 LNHDA and CDR2 SQIVND (reference sequence). The CDR3 runs to 13 residues. In nucleotides, the CDR3 is TGTGCCAGTAGTACCACAGGGTTTTATGGCTACACCTTC. This sequence encodes CASSTTGFYGYTF.